This T cell receptor beta chain was profiled in a study of tumor-infiltrating lymphocytes in primary liver carcinoma. Across the study: There were tumors of stage T1-T3 N0M0, each 4.2 to 10 cm across. Study-level findings and limits: Tumor-adjacent and tumor-blood pairs shared a smaller degree of overlap than tumor region pairs.

Making TCR beta cDNA involved around 540 ng total RNA and a constant-region primer. What produced the TCR beta libraries was three nested multiplex PCR rounds using slightly modified ARM-PCR. TRBV1-TRBV30 forward primers and a C-beta reverse primer were used in the first two PCR rounds, which each ran for about 11 cycles. In TCRdb, the multiplex PCR reads were re-called with MiXCR into one record per CDR3 protein. This table holds about 78,000 distinct CDR3 sequences, more than 60% found once. Scientists recovered RNA and DNA together from around 18-30 mg of unsorted bulk tissue. Chronic HBV infection, which was untreated, was present in the patients. Each tumor had five separate regions sampled. With regard to this clonotype: Antigen unknown. An end of the junction differs from the germline gene, which may be a read error.

Germline lookup yields CDR1 SQVTM and CDR2 ANQGSEA. This CDR3 is 13 amino acids long. This rearrangement joins TRBV29-1 to TRBJ2-5, with D possibly being TRBD1 or TRBD2 (6 bases each). The sequencing input was liver tumor tissue from sampling region 4. Subset in this sample: tumor region T4, right-lateral pole. The clonotype comes from a man aged 40-50 years with primary liver carcinoma and hepatitis B virus infection. This CDR3 reads CSDDRGEVETKYF. In nucleotides, the CDR3 is TGTAGCGATGATAGGGGGGAGGTAGAGACCAAGTACTTC.